A selection of T cell receptor beta chains follows, all from one sample in a study of T cells after yellow fever vaccination. TCRdb called the 5' RACE reads again in MiXCR, with one record for every CDR3 protein. The sample contains 100,000 to 150,000 distinct CDR3 sequences, 7.4% of which appear only once. The sample consisted of CD4+ T cells sorted from PBMCs, taken 10 days after the first yellow fever vaccination. The receptors stem from a man younger than 30 who received the YFV17D yellow fever vaccine. Each CDR3 is given with its conserved first and last residue. The order of the fields is V gene, J gene, D gene, clone size, CDR3 protein, CDR3 DNA. D genes are given only for firm matches. Only part of the rows carry a size: once, few, many, or a class if the clone is expanded.

V: TRBV7-9
J: TRBJ1-2
D: -
size: few
CDR3: CASSKTAYGYTF
DNA: TGTGCCAGCAGCAAGACAGCTTATGGCTACACCTTC

V: TRBV24-1
J: TRBJ2-5
D: -
size: many
CDR3: CATSGSGIGQETQYF
DNA: TGTGCCACCAGTGGTTCCGGGATCGGTCAAGAGACCCAGTACTTC

V: TRBV29-1
J: TRBJ1-1
D: -
size: few
CDR3: CSVGVSMNTEAFF
DNA: TGCAGCGTTGGAGTCAGCATGAACACTGAAGCTTTCTTT

V: TRBV5-1
J: TRBJ1-1
D: -
size: many
CDR3: CASRRGRTNTEAFF
DNA: TGCGCCAGCAGACGGGGACGGACGAACACTGAAGCTTTCTTT

V: TRBV2
J: TRBJ1-2
D: -
size: many
CDR3: CASSAGTDNYGYTF
DNA: TGTGCCAGCAGCGCCGGGACGGATAACTATGGCTACACCTTC

V: TRBV20-1
J: TRBJ2-7
D: -
size: many
CDR3: CSARVDGYEQYF
DNA: TGCAGTGCTAGGGTTGATGGCTACGAGCAGTACTTC

V: TRBV23-1
J: TRBJ1-5
D: -
size: many
CDR3: CASSQTRTLSRHQPQHF
DNA: TGCGCCAGCAGTCAAACCCGGACACTTAGCCGTCATCAGCCCCAGCATTTT

V: TRBV5-1
J: TRBJ2-1
D: -
size: many
CDR3: CASSPGRRPYNEQFF
DNA: TGCGCCAGCAGCCCGGGACGCAGGCCCTACAATGAGCAGTTCTTC

V: TRBV7-2
J: TRBJ2-2
D: -
size: many
CDR3: CASSLRQIGELFF
DNA: TGTGCCAGCAGCTTAAGGCAGATCGGGGAGCTGTTTTTT

V: TRBV18
J: TRBJ1-1
D: -
size: many
CDR3: CASSTSSDTEAFF
DNA: TGTGCCAGCTCAACTTCGAGCGACACTGAAGCTTTCTTT

V: TRBV5-1
J: TRBJ2-5
D: -
size: many
CDR3: CASSTNRDYQETQYF
DNA: TGCGCCAGCAGCACTAACCGGGACTACCAAGAGACCCAGTACTTC

V: TRBV10-3
J: TRBJ2-1
D: TRBD1
size: few
CDR3: CAISPSLGQGNEQFF
DNA: TGTGCCATCAGCCCGTCCCTGGGACAGGGTAATGAGCAGTTCTTC

V: TRBV20-1
J: TRBJ2-1
D: -
size: many
CDR3: CSAPFCEQFF
DNA: TGCAGTGCCCCCTTTTGCGAGCAGTTCTTC

V: TRBV7-8
J: TRBJ2-1
D: -
size: many
CDR3: CASSLRRAGHYNEQFF
DNA: TGTGCCAGCAGCCTCCGTCGGGCAGGCCACTACAATGAGCAGTTCTTC

V: TRBV12-3/TRBV12-4
J: TRBJ1-1
D: -
size: -
CDR3: CASSLSAVTNTEAFF
DNA: TGTGCCAGCAGTTTAAGTGCGGTAACGAACACTGAAGCTTTCTTT

V: TRBV9
J: TRBJ2-1
D: -
size: many
CDR3: CASSLRGANEQFF
DNA: TGTGCCAGCAGCCTACGAGGGGCTAATGAGCAGTTCTTC

V: TRBV20-1
J: TRBJ2-2
D: -
size: many
CDR3: CSAPLASGGELFF
DNA: TGCAGTGCACCCCTAGCGAGTGGCGGGGAGCTGTTTTTT

V: TRBV25-1
J: TRBJ1-4
D: -
size: many
CDR3: CASSQGLDEKLFF
DNA: TGTGCCAGCAGCCAGGGTCTGGATGAAAAACTGTTTTTT

V: TRBV7-2
J: TRBJ2-1
D: -
size: many
CDR3: CASSTVGDPTMNEQFF
DNA: TGTGCCAGCAGCACGGTTGGGGATCCGACCATGAATGAGCAGTTCTTC